These 29 T cell receptor beta chains came from one sample sequenced in a study of blood T cell repertoires in COVID-19. TCRdb's table, derived via immunoSEQ multiplex PCR, lists solely in-frame clones and lacks some. The data show under 250,000 clones, around 81% seen once. Specimen: PBMCs or T cells enriched from blood (not recorded which). These TCRs come from a woman aged 45-65 years with acute COVID-19.

The chain has TRBV15 and TRBJ2-5, with 9 bases matching TRBD2. Germline assignment: CDR1 LNHNV and CDR2 YYDKDF (reference sequence). V gave up 1 base and J gave up 5 bases; unmatched junction bases: 5. The CDR3 contains 15 residues. Here the CDR3 DNA reads TGTGCCACCAGCAGAGCGCTAGCGGGGAGGGAGACCCAGTACTTC. This encodes CATSRALAGRETQYF.

This clone has more than one count but fewer than ten. This chain's CDR3 is CASRLMTGSHEQFF. The DNA of the CDR3 is TGTGCCAGCAGACTTATGACGGGATCGCATGAGCAGTTCTTC. J is TRBJ2-1 and V is TRBV27; D might be TRBD2 (5 bases). This CDR3 is 14 amino acids long. The V gene's germline CDR1 is MNHEY and CDR2 SMNVEV (reference sequence). V dropped 6 bases and J dropped 8 bases, with 17 bases sitting between them.

The chain has TRBV30 and TRBJ2-1, with unresolved D. The germline gives CDR1 GTSNPN, CDR2 SVGIG (reference sequence). The CDR3 length is 10 residues. Trimming took 5 bases from V and 9 from J, leaving 8 bases between them. The CDR3 is CAWAISEQFF. The CDR3 bases are TGTGCCTGGGCCATTAGTGAGCAGTTCTTC.

The J gene is TRBJ2-7, the V gene TRBV28, with 10 bases fitting TRBD2. Trimming at V came to 7 bases and at J to 0 bases, leaving 15 bases not matched to a gene. The germline CDR1 and CDR2 sequences are MDHEN and SYDVKM. The CDR3 loop spans 18 amino acids. The CDR3 DNA reads as TGTGCCAGCACCCAAAGCCTCGGGGCTAGCGGGAGCTCCTACGAGCAGTACTTC. This sequence encodes CASTQSLGASGSSYEQYF.

J is TRBJ1-6 and V is TRBV11-2, with TRBD1 identical over 8 bases. Germline CDR1 SGHAT, CDR2 FQNNGV. Trimming at V came to 4 bases and at J to 7 bases, leaving 9 bases not matched to a gene. The CDR3 spans 16 residues. The CDR3 DNA reads as TGTGCCAGCAGCTCTCGAGGACAGGGAGGGAATTCACCCCTCCACTTT. Translating gives CASSSRGQGGNSPLHF.

The V and J genes are TRBV5-6 and TRBJ2-1; 7 bases are shared with TRBD1. In germline, CDR1 is SGHDT, CDR2 YYEEEE. J gave up 7 bases and V 4 bases, and 11 bases lay outside the gene matches. The CDR3 contains 15 residues. This chain's CDR3 is CASSPWAGGYNEQFF. The CDR3 DNA reads as TGTGCCAGCAGCCCCTGGGCAGGGGGTTATAATGAGCAGTTCTTC.

The chain joins TRBV18 to TRBJ1-5; D is perhaps TRBD1 (6 bases). Germline-derived CDR1 and CDR2 are KGHSH and LQKENI. The CDR3 spans 17 residues. Deletions cut 2 bases from V and 5 bases from J, with 19 bases between. The DNA for the CDR3 is TGTGCCAGCTCACCATATAAGTCAACAGGGTACTATCAGCCCCAGCATTTT. Protein sequence: CASSPYKSTGYYQPQHF.

The gene calls are TRBV7-2 and TRBJ2-7, with 10 bases fitting TRBD2. Per the germline V gene, CDR1 is SGHTA and CDR2 is FQGNSA. Unmatched junction bases numbered 1, after V lost 3 bases and J lost 2 bases. The CDR3 contains 14 residues. The CDR3: CASSFTSGAYEQYF. CDR3 in DNA: TGTGCCAGCAGCTTCACTAGCGGGGCCTACGAGCAGTACTTC.

The rearrangement links TRBV28 to TRBJ1-2; D is possibly TRBD1 (5 bases). Trimming took off 4 bases at V and 6 bases at J, with 18 bases between the two ends. In germline, CDR1 is MDHEN, CDR2 SYDVKM. The CDR3 spans 15 residues. In DNA, the CDR3 is TGTGCCAGCAGTTCCCCCCGACGGGGGATTGATGGCTACACCTTC. Its protein is CASSSPRRGIDGYTF.

The V and J genes are TRBV18 and TRBJ1-3, with TRBD1 matching over 7 bases. This CDR3 is built from 14 residues. Per the germline V gene, CDR1 is KGHSH and CDR2 is LQKENI. Trimming took 6 bases from V and 2 from J; bases not matched to a gene: 4. The CDR3 loop reads CASSPGTAGNTIYF. As DNA, the CDR3 is TGTGCCAGCTCCCCCGGGACAGCTGGAAACACCATATATTTT.

V usage is TRBV29-1 and J usage is TRBJ1-1; TRBD1 matches 8 bases. The CDR3 runs 13 residues. Germline V gene lookup returns CDR1 SQVTM and CDR2 ANQGSEA. The V segment lost 6 bases and the J segment 0 bases; nucleotides outside the gene matches: 3. Here the CDR3 reads CSVQGAMNTEAFF. The CDR3 region has the DNA TGCAGCGTCCAGGGGGCAATGAACACTGAAGCTTTCTTT.

The chain is built from TRBV6-5 and TRBJ1-5; perhaps TRBD1 as D (5 bases). This CDR3 region has 13 residues. Between the trimmed V and J ends, which lost 6 bases and 3 bases, there was a span of 9 bases. Germline lookup yields CDR1 MNHEY and CDR2 SVGAGI. The CDR3 is CASRRQINQPQHF. CDR3 bases: TGTGCCAGCAGACGACAGATCAATCAGCCCCAGCATTTT.

The rearrangement joins TRBV4-1 to TRBJ2-3, with 9 nucleotides matching TRBD2. Germline V lookup: CDR1 MGHRA, CDR2 YSYEKL. V shed 5 bases and J 6 bases; nucleotides not matched to a gene: 15. The CDR3 is 17 amino acids. CDR3 protein: CASSKVGAAGGIDTQYF. CDR3 sequence (DNA): TGCGCCAGCAGCAAAGTAGGGGCGGCGGGGGGGATCGATACGCAGTATTTT.

The CDR3 coding sequence is TGCGCCAGCAGCTTGATGCAGGGGGTCTCCTACGAGCAGTACTTC. Residues: CASSLMQGVSYEQYF. The rearrangement joins TRBV5-1 to TRBJ2-7; 7 nucleotides agree with TRBD1. CDR1 SGHRS and CDR2 YFSETQ come from the germline V gene. CDR3 length: 15 amino acids. Trimming took 1 base from V and 0 from J; bases not matched to a gene: 4.

This clone has a handful of counts. The J gene is TRBJ1-1, the V gene TRBV5-1, with a possible D match to TRBD1 (6 bases). Germline-derived CDR1 and CDR2 are SGHRS and YFSETQ. V lost 0 bases and J 10 bases, leaving 19 bases between the germline ends. The CDR3 has 15 residues. The chain's CDR3 is CASSLEQGGFLGAFF. The CDR3 DNA follows: TGCGCCAGCAGCTTGGAACAGGGTGGGTTTTTAGGAGCTTTCTTT.

The chain is built from TRBV9 and TRBJ2-4; 14 nucleotides line up with TRBD2. J was trimmed by 1 base and V by 0 bases; bases with no gene match: 9. Germline values: CDR1 SGDLS, CDR2 YYNGEE. The CDR3 extends over 20 amino acids. In DNA, the CDR3 is TGTGCCAGCAGCGTAGGGACTAGCGGGAGGCGCGGTGTGGCCAAAAACATTCAGTACTTC. Translating gives CASSVGTSGRRGVAKNIQYF.

V is TRBV7-6 and J is TRBJ2-7; the D is unclear. V was pared by 5 bases and J by 3 bases, with 8 bases between. CDR1 is SGHVS and CDR2 is FNYEAQ in the germline V gene. This CDR3 spans 12 amino acids. This CDR3 reads CASSRGGYEQYF. The CDR3 DNA reads as TGTGCCAGCAGCCGAGGTGGCTACGAGCAGTACTTC.

This clone was detected a few times. The chain carries TRBV7-9 and TRBJ1-1; D gene ambiguous. This CDR3 has 13 amino acids. Germline CDR1 and CDR2: SEHNR and FQNEAQ (reference sequence). V was clipped by 1 base and J by 1 base, with 4 bases between them. CDR3 sequence (DNA): TGTGCCAGCAGCTTAGTCCAGAACACTGAAGCTTTCTTT. Translating it yields CASSLVQNTEAFF.

This sequence joins TRBV18 and TRBJ2-7; 7 bases line up with TRBD1. Germline V gene sequence: CDR1 KGHSH, CDR2 LQKENI. Germline trimming cut 3 bases from V and 0 bases from J; bases unmatched to any gene: 2. The CDR3 contains 14 residues. This CDR3 is CASSPAGGSYEQYF. In DNA, the CDR3 is TGTGCCAGCTCACCCGCAGGGGGCTCCTACGAGCAGTACTTC.

The count of this clone is one. The rearrangement joins TRBV27 to TRBJ1-6; no firm D call. The CDR3 consists of 15 residues. Trimming took off 3 bases at V and 9 bases at J, with 15 bases between the two ends. Germline CDR1 reads MNHEY; CDR2 reads SMNVEV (reference sequence). The CDR3 DNA sequence: TGTGCCAGCAGTTTGAAGGCAGGATCTTTTTCACCCCTCCACTTT. Translating gives CASSLKAGSFSPLHF.

The rearrangement uses TRBV6-2 or TRBV6-3 and TRBJ2-7; 9 positions match TRBD1. CDR3 length: 14 residues. The junction had 4 bases not matched to a gene; V was cut back by 6 bases and J by 1 base. Germline V gene data show CDR1 as MNHEY and CDR2 as SVGEGT. CDR3 DNA sequence: TGTGCCAGCAGCCTGACAGGGGGATCCTACGAGCAGTACTTC. It specifies CASSLTGGSYEQYF.

This clone was counted a few times. The chain links TRBV18 to TRBJ2-4; 11 bases are shared with TRBD1. The length of the CDR3 is 15 residues. Trimming cost V 2 bases and J 7 bases; bases outside gene matches: 4. Germline V CDR1 and CDR2: KGHSH, LQKENI. The CDR3 here is CASSPTGTGGNIQYF. In DNA form, the CDR3 reads TGTGCCAGCTCACCAACCGGGACAGGGGGGAACATTCAGTACTTC.

The chain uses TRBV4-3 and TRBJ2-7; TRBD1 agrees at 8 bases. The CDR3 length is 16 residues. Germline lookup yields CDR1 LGHNA and CDR2 YSLEER. V trimming: 4 bases; J trimming: 6 bases; junction bases outside the gene matches: 14. The CDR3 is CASSRNTGGIGREQYF. The CDR3, as DNA: TGCGCCAGCAGCCGAAATACAGGGGGGATAGGACGCGAGCAGTACTTC.

A few counts support this clone. The gene calls are TRBV6-5 and TRBJ1-2, with TRBD1 matching 9 bases. The CDR3 has 14 residues. V lost 6 bases to trimming and J lost 3 bases; unmatched junction nucleotides: 5. Germline CDR1 and CDR2: MNHEY and SVGAGI. The CDR3 spells CASRLGQGDYGYTF. DNA for the CDR3: TGTGCCAGCAGACTGGGACAGGGAGACTATGGCTACACCTTC.

The J gene is TRBJ2-5, the V gene TRBV9; 10 bases agree with TRBD1. Trimming removed 4 bases from V and 4 bases from J; junction bases left unmatched: 10. Germline V gives CDR1 SGDLS, CDR2 YYNGEE. CDR3 length: 16 residues. CDR3: CASSRQGTGERETQYF. The CDR3 DNA is TGTGCCAGCAGCCGGCAGGGGACAGGGGAGAGAGAGACCCAGTACTTC.

The rearrangement links TRBV18 to TRBJ2-1; no definite D call. The V gene lost 5 bases and the J gene lost 0 bases, with 8 bases spanning the gap. CDR1 and CDR2 (germline): KGHSH, LQKENI. The CDR3 totals 14 residues. As DNA, the CDR3 is TGTGCCAGCTCATCAATGAGCTCCTACAATGAGCAGTTCTTC. The encoded protein is CASSSMSSYNEQFF.

V is TRBV29-1 and J is TRBJ2-1, with TRBD2 matching over 14 bases. The CDR3 length is 15 residues. J was trimmed by 6 bases and V by 4 bases; bases with no gene match: 5. CDR1 and CDR2 from the germline V gene are SQVTM and ANQGSEA. The CDR3 protein is CSVAGLAGVGNEQFF. As DNA, the CDR3 is TGCAGCGTTGCGGGACTAGCGGGAGTGGGCAATGAGCAGTTCTTC.

The rearrangement uses TRBV25-1 and TRBJ1-1; D possibly corresponds to TRBD1 (6 bases). CDR1 and CDR2 (germline): MGHDK, SYGVNS. V was shortened by 2 bases and J by 5 bases, with 9 bases between the two germline ends. The CDR3 is 13 residues long. The CDR3 region is CASSEAQGTEAFF. In nucleotides, the CDR3 is TGTGCCAGCAGTGAAGCCCAGGGGACTGAAGCTTTCTTT.

The genes are TRBV30 and TRBJ2-7; 12 nucleotides align to TRBD1. V shed 0 bases and J 5 bases; nucleotides not matched to a gene: 11. This CDR3 contains 17 residues. CDR1 is GTSNPN, CDR2 SVGIG, per germline (reference sequence). The chain's CDR3 is CAWSVPYRDRGRDEQYF. In DNA form, the CDR3 reads TGTGCCTGGAGTGTACCTTATCGGGACAGGGGGCGTGACGAGCAGTACTTC.